This TCR beta chain was profiled in a study of OX40 agonist ivuxolimab in advanced cancers. Study background: Cancers in dose escalation were hepatocellular, melanoma, renal cell and head and neck. Those enrolled were approximately 78% male, with a mean age of around 57 years and ages from about 20 to 85.

This clone has just one count. CDR3 size: 15 residues. Trimming removed 4 bases at V and 3 bases at J, with 15 bases between. The germline gives CDR1 MDHEN, CDR2 SYDVKM. Using immunoSEQ multiplex PCR, the repertoire was profiled, and TCRdb retains in-frame clones only, with some absent. The sample has 53,000 or so clones, around 84% seen once. This material consisted of CD4+ or CD8+ T cells sorted from blood, taken in a trial of the OX40 agonist ivuxolimab. The sequence was collected from an adult with an advanced solid tumor such as melanoma, head and neck, liver or kidney cancer. The chain recombines TRBV28 with TRBJ1-2, with a possible D match to TRBD1 (6 bases). CDR3 in amino acids: CASSSPAWTDYGYTF. The CDR3 DNA reads TGTGCCAGCAGTTCTCCGGCATGGACAGACTATGGCTACACCTTC.